This T cell receptor (beta chain) came from a study of tumor-infiltrating lymphocytes in localized non-small cell lung cancer. Study summary: Tumor tissue and non-adjacent uninvolved lung came from each patient.

A remark on this clone: Its cognate antigen is unknown.

V dropped 4 bases and J dropped 5; count of bases not matched to a gene: 3. In germline, CDR1 is ENHRY, CDR2 SYGVKD. The CDR3 contains 14 residues. Profiled with immunoSEQ multiplex PCR; TCRdb holds only in-frame clones, not every one. The sample records around 10,000 clones, 72% being singletons. Study-wide results and caveats: TCR sequencing covered a subset of patients with enough tissue. IM1 and IM2 tumors showed no difference in T-cell fraction. Tumor T-cell fraction from TCR sequencing was not associated with recurrence-free survival (p = 0.61).

The genes are TRBV10-3 and TRBJ2-7, with 12 positions matching TRBD1. The receptor comes from a human donor with non-small cell lung cancer. Sequencing was done on a sample of lung tumor tissue. The CDR3 region is CAISAGTGGHEQYF. The CDR3 region has the DNA TGTGCCATCAGTGCGGGGACAGGGGGCCACGAGCAGTACTTC.